This T cell receptor beta chain derives from a study of T cell repertoires in cytomegalovirus infection. Study background: Alongside well-studied HLA-B-restricted CMV epitopes, recently identified HLA-C-restricted CMV epitopes were also used.

MiXCR was run by TCRdb on the reads, yielding one entry per CDR3 protein. The table lists approximately 990,000 distinct CDR3 sequences, 25% to 40% of them singletons. This clonotype was found a few times. The antigen remains undetermined. General observations from the study: HLA-C-restricted TCR beta clonotypes specific for CMV led the ex vivo response.

The ends were cut back, 5 bases at V and 5 bases at J, with 9 bases in the middle. CDR1 SEHNR and CDR2 FQNEAQ come from the germline V gene (reference sequence). The CDR3 covers 12 residues. This sequence originates from a human donor in good health (CMV status not recorded). Some clones in this sample may be carry-over from other donors' samples. Sample: cultured CD8+ T cells from PBMCs, taken from culture after CMV antigen stimulation. The genes are TRBV7-9 and TRBJ2-5; D is ambiguous. The chain's CDR3 is CASSPRAETQYF. The CDR3 nucleotides read TGTGCCAGCAGCCCTCGTGCTGAGACCCAGTACTTC.